Listed below are T cell receptor beta chains from one sample, sequenced in a study of identical twins. One entry per CDR3 protein results from TCRdb running MiXCR on the 5' RACE reads. The sample contains roughly 250,000 distinct CDR3 sequences, over 12% of which appear only once. The sequencing input was memory (CD45RO+) T cells sorted from blood. The origin of the receptors is a woman in her late teens or twenties in good health. Both conserved end residues are part of each CDR3. The order of the fields is J gene, V gene, D gene, clone size, CDR3 protein, CDR3 DNA. D genes are given only for firm matches. Expanded clones get a size class; other rows say once, few or many, or leave the size out.

TRBJ2-1 TRBV2 TRBD2 few CASRRSTSGENNEQFF TGTGCCAGCAGGCGATCGACTAGCGGGGAAAACAATGAGCAGTTCTTC
TRBJ1-2 TRBV28 . . CASSPDTLYGYTF TGTGCCAGCAGCCCGGACACGTTATATGGCTACACCTTC
TRBJ2-5 TRBV10-2 . few CASKRDIQETQYF TGCGCCAGCAAGAGGGACATCCAAGAGACCCAGTACTTC
TRBJ2-4 TRBV6-2/TRBV6-3 . many CASSYKGLAKNIQYF TGTGCCAGCAGTTACAAAGGTCTAGCCAAAAACATTCAGTACTTC
TRBJ2-4 TRBV27 TRBD1 . CASSFGQGKNIQYF TGTGCCAGCAGTTTTGGACAGGGCAAAAACATTCAGTACTTC
TRBJ1-6 TRBV6-5 . few CASSWGNNSPLHF TGTGCCAGCAGTTGGGGAAATAATTCACCCCTCCACTTT
TRBJ1-1 TRBV10-3 . . CAISGGLTEAFF TGTGCCATCAGTGGGGGTCTCACTGAAGCTTTCTTT
TRBJ2-3 TRBV20-1 . few CSVYRTTDTQYF TGCAGTGTATACAGGACCACAGATACGCAGTATTTT
TRBJ2-3 TRBV12-3/TRBV12-4 TRBD1 few CASARDRGEGTQYF TGTGCCAGCGCCCGGGACAGGGGAGAGGGTACGCAGTATTTT
TRBJ2-2 TRBV2 . . CASSEAGRMAGELFF TGTGCCAGCAGTGAAGCTGGTAGGATGGCCGGGGAGCTGTTTTTT
TRBJ2-5 TRBV7-2 TRBD2 . CASSLQASGRARETQYF TGTGCCAGCAGCTTACAGGCTAGCGGGAGGGCCAGGGAGACCCAGTACTTC
TRBJ2-7 TRBV12-3/TRBV12-4 . . CASSTPGAQRSYEQYF TGTGCCAGCAGCACGCCGGGGGCCCAGCGGTCCTACGAGCAGTACTTC
TRBJ2-5 TRBV7-9 TRBD2 . CASSTRGLAVQETQYF TGTGCCAGCAGCACTAGAGGACTAGCGGTTCAAGAGACCCAGTACTTC
TRBJ1-1 TRBV3-1 . few CASSQGATLNTEAFF TGTGCCAGCAGCCAAGGGGCGACACTGAACACTGAAGCTTTCTTT
TRBJ1-3 TRBV20-1 . . CSAGAPPGTIYF TGCAGTGCCGGGGCCCCGCCTGGCACCATATATTTT
TRBJ2-3 TRBV5-8 . . CALLGDGAGTDTQYF TGTGCCCTACTCGGTGATGGGGCCGGCACAGATACGCAGTATTTT
TRBJ2-1 TRBV9 . . CASSVDPRDSHNEQFF TGTGCCAGCAGCGTAGACCCCCGGGACTCTCACAATGAGCAGTTCTTC
TRBJ2-1 TRBV4-3 TRBD1 few CASSHPTGDEQFF TGCGCCAGCAGCCACCCGACAGGGGATGAGCAGTTCTTC
TRBJ2-7 TRBV20-1 . many CSARGHDSYEQYF TGCAGCGCGAGGGGACATGACTCCTACGAGCAGTACTTC
TRBJ2-2 TRBV5-1 . . CASSITGGELFF TGCGCCAGCAGCATTACGGGGGGGGAGCTGTTTTTT
TRBJ2-1 TRBV4-3 TRBD1 . CASSQEATGGPYNEQFF TGCGCCAGCAGCCAAGAGGCTACAGGGGGTCCCTACAATGAGCAGTTCTTC
TRBJ1-1 TRBV7-9 . few CASSPHLGPLSEAFF TGTGCCAGCAGCCCTCATCTCGGGCCCCTCTCTGAAGCTTTCTTT
TRBJ1-2 TRBV5-1 . . CASSLTKQDYGYTF TGCGCCAGCAGCTTGACAAAACAGGACTATGGCTACACCTTC
TRBJ2-2 TRBV9 TRBD2 . CASSATGTSGTGELFF TGTGCCAGCAGCGCCACCGGGACTAGCGGTACCGGGGAGCTGTTTTTT
TRBJ1-5 TRBV20-1 . many CSASKGYYNQPQHF TGCAGTGCTAGTAAGGGGTACTACAATCAGCCCCAGCATTTT
TRBJ2-7 TRBV9 . few CASSVAIVGYEQYF TGTGCCAGCAGCGTAGCTATCGTCGGGTACGAGCAGTACTTC
TRBJ2-2 TRBV2 TRBD2 many CASSEARISGGTGELFF TGTGCCAGCAGTGAAGCGCGTATTAGCGGGGGAACCGGGGAGCTGTTTTTT
TRBJ1-1 TRBV21-1 . few CASSKIYGTDVISEAFF TGTGCCAGCAGCAAAATTTATGGGACAGACGTTATTTCTGAAGCTTTCTTT
TRBJ2-7 TRBV28 . . CASSQRDRHSYEQYF TGTGCCAGCAGTCAACGGGACCGACACTCCTACGAGCAGTACTTC
TRBJ2-1 TRBV18 . . CASSYSVGPLDEQFF TGTGCCAGCTCCTATTCAGTTGGACCCTTGGATGAGCAGTTCTTC
TRBJ1-4 TRBV15 . . CATSPGTPGNEKLFF TGTGCCACCAGCCCGGGGACACCCGGAAATGAAAAACTGTTTTTT
TRBJ1-1 TRBV27 . . CASSWYRVGTEAFF TGTGCCAGCAGTTGGTACAGGGTAGGGACTGAAGCTTTCTTT
TRBJ1-1 TRBV6-5 TRBD1 many CASSYGGQLPSNTEAFF TGTGCCAGCAGTTATGGGGGACAGCTACCCTCTAACACTGAAGCTTTCTTT
TRBJ1-1 TRBV30 . . CAWSQMRWTEAFF TGTGCCTGGAGCCAGATGAGGTGGACTGAAGCTTTCTTT
TRBJ1-1 TRBV11-2 . . CASSLPTASEAFF TGTGCCAGCAGCTTACCGACAGCGAGTGAAGCTTTCTTT
TRBJ1-2 TRBV12-3/TRBV12-4 . . CASTLGHRGGYTF TGTGCCAGCACCCTGGGACACCGGGGGGGCTACACCTTC
TRBJ1-2 TRBV6-1 . many CASSQQGVRTYGYTF TGTGCCAGCAGTCAACAGGGAGTCCGGACCTATGGCTACACCTTC
TRBJ2-1 TRBV11-3 TRBD2 few CASSLPSGDEQFF TGTGCCAGCAGCTTACCTAGCGGAGATGAGCAGTTCTTC
TRBJ2-1 TRBV5-1 . many CASSLSTPYRGEQFF TGCGCCAGCAGCTTGAGTACCCCTTATCGTGGTGAGCAGTTCTTC
TRBJ1-4 TRBV20-1 . . CSARALTGWEKLFF TGCAGTGCTAGAGCTCTCACTGGATGGGAAAAACTGTTTTTT
TRBJ2-4 TRBV19 TRBD1 few CASSIGDSSAKNIQYF TGTGCCAGTAGTATAGGGGACAGCTCCGCCAAAAACATTCAGTACTTC
TRBJ2-2 TRBV20-1 . few CSVAKNTGELFF TGCAGTGTGGCAAAGAACACCGGGGAGCTGTTTTTT
TRBJ2-2 TRBV6-2/TRBV6-3 . . CASSPGRGSGELFF TGTGCCAGCTCCCCGGGGAGGGGGTCCGGGGAGCTGTTTTTT
TRBJ2-3 TRBV30 . few CAWSQLRTDTQYF TGTGCCTGGAGTCAGTTAAGGACAGATACGCAGTATTTT
TRBJ2-7 TRBV29-1 TRBD1 . CSVAGTGEGEQYF TGCAGCGTCGCCGGGACAGGGGAGGGCGAGCAGTACTTC
TRBJ1-3 TRBV7-2 . many CASSPTGGNTIYF TGTGCCAGCAGCCCTACAGGGGGAAACACCATATATTTT
TRBJ2-5 TRBV3-1 . . CASSRGAPETQYF TGTGCCAGCAGCCGGGGGGCGCCAGAGACCCAGTACTTC
TRBJ1-4 TRBV5-4 . . CASSRSDGGEKLFF TGTGCCAGCAGCCGCTCCGACGGGGGCGAAAAACTGTTTTTT
TRBJ1-4 TRBV5-5 . few CASSLAAKLFF TGTGCCAGCAGCTTGGCGGCGAAACTGTTTTTT
TRBJ2-7 TRBV11-3 . . CASSAGTRSYEQYF TGTGCCAGCAGCGCCGGGACTCGCTCCTACGAGCAGTACTTC
TRBJ2-2 TRBV20-1 . . CSARDRVGKDTGELFF TGCAGTGCTAGAGATAGGGTAGGGAAGGACACCGGGGAGCTGTTTTTT
TRBJ2-7 TRBV20-1 . few CSARDPGQGKDEQYF TGCAGTGCTAGAGATCCCGGGCAGGGTAAAGACGAGCAGTACTTC
TRBJ2-5 TRBV21-1 . . CASSKVTYTQETQYF TGTGCCAGCAGCAAAGTTACCTATACCCAAGAGACCCAGTACTTC
TRBJ2-1 TRBV6-2/TRBV6-3 TRBD2 few CASSSLGEGYNEQFF TGTGCCAGCAGCTCCCTGGGGGAGGGCTACAATGAGCAGTTCTTC
TRBJ1-6 TRBV5-1 . few CASSDSPNSPLHF TGCGCCAGCAGCGACAGCCCCAATTCACCCCTCCACTTT
TRBJ2-1 TRBV2 . few CASKSGDPSQFF TGTGCCAGCAAATCGGGGGATCCTAGCCAGTTCTTC
TRBJ1-1 TRBV5-1 . many CASSLVGGQKGNTEAFF TGCGCCAGCAGCTTGGTAGGGGGGCAAAAGGGGAACACTGAAGCTTTCTTT